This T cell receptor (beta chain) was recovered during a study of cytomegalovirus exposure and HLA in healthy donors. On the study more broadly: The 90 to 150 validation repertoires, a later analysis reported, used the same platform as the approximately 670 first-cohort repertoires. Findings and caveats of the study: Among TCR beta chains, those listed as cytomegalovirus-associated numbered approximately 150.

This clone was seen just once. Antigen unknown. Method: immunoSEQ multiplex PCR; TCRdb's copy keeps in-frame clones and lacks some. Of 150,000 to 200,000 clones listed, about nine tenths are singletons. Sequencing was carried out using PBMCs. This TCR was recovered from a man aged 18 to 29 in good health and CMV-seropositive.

In nucleotides, the CDR3 is TGTGCCAGCAGTGTCAATAGGGCTAGCGGGGGAGGGACCCAGTACTTC. Encoded protein: CASSVNRASGGGTQYF. The chain couples TRBV2 to TRBJ2-5, with TRBD2 identical over 10 bases. Losses at the gene ends were 4 bases for V and 7 bases for J; bases not matched to a gene: 12. Germline CDR1 SNHLY, CDR2 FYNNEI. The CDR3 consists of 16 residues.